This T cell receptor beta chain was sequenced during a study of blood T cell repertoires in COVID-19. In the study overall: Italy, Spain and the United States were the sources of the convalescent and acute COVID-19 samples.

CDR3 size: 14 residues. CDR1 and CDR2 from the germline V gene are MGHRA and YSYEKL. Trimming left V 4 bases short and J 1 base short, with 7 bases between. Sequenced by immunoSEQ multiplex PCR; TCRdb stores in-frame clones only, minus some. The table lists about 31,000 clones, about nine tenths of them singletons. Source material: peripheral blood. This sequence was found in a man aged 60-69 years with acute or convalescent COVID-19. The J gene is TRBJ2-2, the V gene TRBV4-1; D remains unclear. The CDR3 here is CASSLRLNTGELFF. The CDR3 region has the DNA TGCGCCAGCAGCCTCCGACTGAACACCGGGGAGCTGTTTTTT.